A selection of T cell receptor beta chains follows, all from one sample in a study of esophageal squamous cell carcinoma under preoperative chemotherapy. MiXCR, run by TCRdb on the PCR reads, gives a single entry per CDR3 protein. The sample yields about 18,000 distinct CDR3 sequences, 35% to 55% seen once. This sample was taken from a patient given preoperative chemotherapy. The receptors here all came from a human donor with esophageal squamous cell carcinoma. The donor label of this sample is uncertain. Each CDR3 is given with its conserved first and last residue. A D gene is named only where the DNA matches it firmly. For some rows the clone size is stated as once, few or many, or as a class when expanded; others skip it.

TRBV12-3/TRBV12-4	.	TRBJ2-4	.	TGTGCCAGCAGTCCCACGATAGGGGACATTCAGTACTTC	CASSPTIGDIQYF
TRBV4-3	TRBD1	TRBJ1-2	.	TGCGCCAGCAGCCAAGCCAGGGGGCGGGTATATGGCTACACCTTC	CASSQARGRVYGYTF
TRBV12-3/TRBV12-4	.	TRBJ2-7	.	TGTGCCAGCAGCACCGGGACTGATACTAGCACAGACATGCAGTACTTC	CASSTGTDTSTDMQYF
TRBV11-3	TRBD2	TRBJ2-7	few	TGTGCCAGCAGCTCCCCCCCCGGGCTAGCGGGATCGAGAGTAGACGAGCAGTACTTC	CASSSPPGLAGSRVDEQYF
TRBV27	TRBD2	TRBJ2-5	.	TGTGCGGGCAGCGGGGGTGGTGACGCAGAGACCCAGTATTTC	CAGSGGGDAETQYF
TRBV7-7	.	TRBJ2-1	.	TGTGCCAGCAGCTTAACCGGAAACAATGAGCAGTTCTTC	CASSLTGNNEQFF
TRBV7-8	TRBD2	TRBJ2-5	.	TGTGCCAGCAGCTCGACTAGCGGGGGGGTAGGGGAGACCCAGTACTTC	CASSSTSGGVGETQYF
TRBV7-9	.	TRBJ2-5	few	TGTGCCAGCAGCACGCGGGACTACCAAGAGACCCAGTACTTC	CASSTRDYQETQYF
TRBV7-6	TRBD2	TRBJ2-5	many	TGTGCCAGCAGCTTAGCCATTGTAGCGGGGGGAGAGACCCAGTACTTC	CASSLAIVAGGETQYF
TRBV6-9	.	TRBJ2-7	many	TGTGCCAGCAGTTATTCGAGAGAAGCGGACAATCCCTACGAGCAGTACTTC	CASSYSREADNPYEQYF
TRBV7-7	TRBD1	TRBJ2-3	few	TGTGCTAGCAGCTTAAGGGACAGCTTCACAGATACGCAGTATTTT	CASSLRDSFTDTQYF
TRBV4-3	TRBD1	TRBJ2-3	.	TGCGCCAGCAGCTGCCCCGGGACAGTTCCATTTGGCACAGATACGCAGTATTTT	CASSCPGTVPFGTDTQYF
TRBV11-2	.	TRBJ2-3	medium-sized	TGTGCCAGCAGCTTGGGGCCCGGGACCAGCACAGATACGCAGTATTTT	CASSLGPGTSTDTQYF
TRBV27	TRBD2	TRBJ2-7	.	TGTGCCAGCAGTATATCCTACGGGGTAGCGGGAGTTCTGTACTTC	CASSISYGVAGVLYF
TRBV12-3/TRBV12-4	.	TRBJ2-3	.	TGCCCCGTCACGGGGCGGCGAGCCGCAGACACGCAGTATTTC	CPVTGRRAADTQYF
TRBV5-5	.	TRBJ2-7	few	TGTGCCAGCAGCTTGGAGGGATCCTACGAGCAGTACTTC	CASSLEGSYEQYF
TRBV11-3	.	TRBJ2-3	few	TGTGCCAGCAGACGATCGGAGGGAGATACGCAGTATTTT	CASRRSEGDTQYF
TRBV6-4	.	TRBJ2-3	.	TGTGCCAGCGACCTTTGCAGGACACGCACAGATACGCAGTATTTT	CASDLCRTRTDTQYF
TRBV7-2	.	TRBJ2-1	few	TGTGCCAGCAGCCAAACAGTTATTCAAGAGACCCAGTTCTTC	CASSQTVIQETQFF
TRBV27	.	TRBJ2-3	many	TGTGCCAGCGGCCTAGCAGGAAGTCCAGATACGCAGTATTTT	CASGLAGSPDTQYF
TRBV9	.	TRBJ1-2	.	TGTGCCAGCAGCCTCGGACGGACAGCCTTGAACTATGGCTACACCTTC	CASSLGRTALNYGYTF
TRBV7-8	.	TRBJ2-3	once	TGTGCGAGCAGCGGGTCGACTGGCACAGAGACGCAGTATTTC	CASSGSTGTETQYF
TRBV11-1	.	TRBJ2-1	.	TGTGCCAGCAGCTTATCGGTTGGCGAGCAGTTCTTC	CASSLSVGEQFF
TRBV27	.	TRBJ2-1	few	TGTGCCAGCAGTTATCTAGCCCAAAAGAATATAGGACTCTACGAGCAGTTCTTC	CASSYLAQKNIGLYEQFF
TRBV6-1	.	TRBJ2-3	many	TGTGCCAGCAGTGAAGGGGGGGGGGGCGGACCGACTACGCAGTATTTT	CASSEGGGGGPTTQYF
TRBV29-1	.	TRBJ2-7	.	TGCAGCGTTGCTTCGGGGGGCTACTCCTACGAGCAGTACTTC	CSVASGGYSYEQYF
TRBV7-2	.	TRBJ2-3	.	TGTGCCAGCGGGGCACGAGAGGGGGGGGACACAGATACCCAGTATTTC	CASGAREGGDTDTQYF
TRBV7-9	TRBD2	TRBJ2-1	.	TGTGCCAGCAGCATACCCGGGGGGAGAGGGAATGAGCAGTTCTTC	CASSIPGGRGNEQFF
TRBV5-6	.	TRBJ1-1	few	TGTGCCAGCAGCTTAGACAGGATGAACACTGAAGCTTTCTTT	CASSLDRMNTEAFF
TRBV10-3	.	TRBJ2-2	.	TGTGCCATCGGGACTCCCGCGGAGAGCGGGGAGCTGTTTTTT	CAIGTPAESGELFF
TRBV7-9	.	TRBJ1-2	few	TGTGCCAGCAGCTTAGGATGGCTATTCGGCTACACCTTC	CASSLGWLFGYTF
TRBV27	TRBD1	TRBJ2-1	.	TGTGCCAGCAGTTCGACCGGGACAGGGGTAGTCTACGAGCAGTTCTTC	CASSSTGTGVVYEQFF
TRBV12-3/TRBV12-4	TRBD2	TRBJ2-4	.	TGTGCCAGCCGCTTCGCGGGGACTAGAGCCAAAAATACGCAGTACTTC	CASRFAGTRAKNTQYF
TRBV7-6	TRBD2	TRBJ2-2	.	TGTGCCAGCAGCTTTTTAGCGGGTGAAGGTACAGATGAGCTGTTTTTT	CASSFLAGEGTDELFF
TRBV12-3/TRBV12-4	.	TRBJ2-7	.	TGTGCCAGCAGTTCTCCCTACGAGCAGTACTTC	CASSSPYEQYF
TRBV5-4	TRBD1	TRBJ2-4	.	TGTGCCAGCAGCTTGGGAGGGACAGGGCTAAACACCCAGTACTTC	CASSLGGTGLNTQYF
TRBV7-6	TRBD2	TRBJ2-3	.	TGTGCCAGCAGCTCCCAAGCTAGCGGGAGGGCCGATTTACGCACAGATACGCAGTATTTT	CASSSQASGRADLRTDTQYF
TRBV7-2	.	TRBJ2-2	.	TGTGCCAGCAGCTTAAAGAGAACAGGGCAAACCGGGGAGCTGTTTTTT	CASSLKRTGQTGELFF
TRBV7-2	TRBD1	TRBJ2-1	many	TGTGCCAGCAGCTATCACAGGGGGGCAGGGGTCTATGAGCAGTTCTTC	CASSYHRGAGVYEQFF
TRBV6-2/TRBV6-3	TRBD2	TRBJ2-1	many	TGTGCCAGCAGTGGCGATGCTAGCGGCTCCTACAATGAGCAGTTCTTC	CASSGDASGSYNEQFF
TRBV7-2	.	TRBJ2-5	few	TGTGCCAGCAGCTTAGGCAGGGACAATGAGCAGTACTTC	CASSLGRDNEQYF
TRBV6-1	.	TRBJ2-5	.	TGTGCCAGCAGAGCGACGACAAGCCAAGAGACCCAGTACTTC	CASRATTSQETQYF
TRBV12-3/TRBV12-4	.	TRBJ2-3	.	TGTGCCAGCAGTTTAGCGGGATCGAACACCGGGGCGCAGTATTTT	CASSLAGSNTGAQYF
TRBV6-1	.	TRBJ2-1	.	TGTGCCAGCACCCATTACAATGAGCAGTTCTTC	CASTHYNEQFF
TRBV6-5	.	TRBJ2-2	many	TGTGCCAGCCTATTTCAGGCGAACACCGGGGAGCTGTTTTTT	CASLFQANTGELFF
TRBV7-6	TRBD1	TRBJ2-5	large	TGTGCCAGCAGCCCTCTCGGGACAGGGGGAAAGACCCAGTACTTC	CASSPLGTGGKTQYF